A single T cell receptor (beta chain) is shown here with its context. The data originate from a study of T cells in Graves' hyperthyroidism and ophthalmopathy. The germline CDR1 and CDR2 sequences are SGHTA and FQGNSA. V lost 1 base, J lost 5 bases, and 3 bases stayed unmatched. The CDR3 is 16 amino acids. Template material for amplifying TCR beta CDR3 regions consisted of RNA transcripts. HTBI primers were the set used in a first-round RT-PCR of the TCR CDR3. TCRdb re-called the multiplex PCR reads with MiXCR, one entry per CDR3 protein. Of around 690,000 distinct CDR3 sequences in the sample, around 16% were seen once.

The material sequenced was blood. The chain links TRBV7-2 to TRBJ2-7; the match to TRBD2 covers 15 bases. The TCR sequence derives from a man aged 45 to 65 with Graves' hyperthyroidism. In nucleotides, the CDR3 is TGTGCCAGCAGCTTAGGGGGACTAGCGGGAGGCCACGAGCAGTACTTC. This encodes CASSLGGLAGGHEQYF.